This entry describes one TCR beta chain. This clone was picked up a small number of times. Its antigen is not yet known. No much larger clonotype is one base removed from it; base qualities were not supplied. CDR1 and CDR2 are read off the germline V gene as SGHVS and FQNEAQ. The junction shows trimming of 7 bases on V and 0 bases on J, plus 17 bases between the germline ends. The CDR3 covers 16 residues, taking in both the cysteine and the phenylalanine. Only the CDR3 portion is preserved as DNA: 48 bases, with reading frame beginning at the first base. The library came from the immunoSEQ multiplex PCR assay. For the multiplex PCR, a mixture combining 60 forward primers for TCR Vbeta segments and 13 reverse primers for TCR Jbeta segments was used. A multiplex PCR assay on genomic DNA amplified the CDR3 region of rearranged TCR beta genes. On the Illumina HiSeq System, the amplified TCR beta libraries were sequenced as 87-base-pair reads. As for how the authors treated the data: Across the roughly 700 repertoires, a later analysis counted tens of millions of unique TCR beta chains, roughly 11 million of which were shared by at least two donors. Raw reads were error-corrected and collapsed into unique sequences by a nearest-neighbor algorithm in which closely related sequences were merged to remove PCR and sequencing errors. CDR3 sequences were aligned to IMGT reference sequences to assign V, D and J gene segments. For a sequence to be retained, at least a six-nucleotide match to both a V gene segment and a J gene segment was required. Rearrangements were called productive when the CDR3 lacked stop codons and stayed in frame with V and J; all others were non-productive. CDR3 was defined by IMGT convention, running from the second conserved V-encoded cysteine to the conserved J-encoded phenylalanine. The earlier analysis of some 550 of the donors excluded any sequence lacking an unambiguous match to a single V gene segment. An earlier analysis of under 750 of the donors called V segments functional above 56.7% productive rearrangements and segregating when the between-donor standard deviation exceeded 5%. A statistical classification framework was built for diagnosing cytomegalovirus status from the catalog of TCR beta chain sequences. V and J gene assignment, in a later analysis, came from comparing TCR nucleotide sequences with IMGT/GENE-DB human TR gene sequences. A later analysis assigned CDR3 sequences and most-parsimonious VDJ recombination scenarios with the TCRdist pipeline. In a later analysis, each TCR beta chain was defined by its CDR3 amino acid sequence together with its V-gene family, and reads lacking a unique V-gene family were excluded. As a way to deal with suspected cross-contamination and a sequencing artifact, a later analysis dropped 450 to 600 nucleotide sequences that were highly shared and had low generation probability. In a later analysis, a clonal expansion index was calculated for each public chain from normalized within-repertoire ranks of inferred template counts. In a later analysis, generation probabilities were computed with a VDJ recombination model fitted to out-of-frame rearrangements, and the resulting probabilities were checked against IGoR. A later analysis scored TCR-TCR, TCR-HLA and TCR-CMV co-occurrence with hypergeometric tests, applying a repertoire-size bias correction to TCR pairs. False discovery rates were estimated in a later analysis by permuting HLA or CMV assignments 20 times. A later analysis grouped co-occurring TCRs with DBSCAN, adding TCRdist sequence similarity when clustering within HLA-allele-positive subsets. Co-occurrence clustering excluded repertoires with fewer than 30,000 or more than 120,000 public chains, plus five with anomalous nucleotide sharing. The table was pulled from immuneACCESS by TCRdb, which kept in-frame rearrangements only. Such tables lose some clones; where checked, under half of the loss comes from unresolved V genes, and the rest has no known cause. V, J and clone size reflect that table, while D and trimming were determined from the DNA. The table for this sample lists around 86,000 clones; approximately 7.1% of them were counted only once. The ten largest clones take up roughly 2.1% of the sample.

In total, about 650 healthy bone marrow donors made up the cohort. At the time of sampling, every cohort member was nominally healthy, though immune exposures that went unrecorded were likely present. The donor tested CMV seronegative, placing the donor among the 350 to 400 seronegative members of the cohort. Each donor provided a peripheral blood sample, and peripheral blood mononuclear cells were used for TCR beta sequencing. The Qiagen DNeasy Blood Extraction Kit was used to extract genomic DNA from the blood cell samples. The source of the sample is a study of cytomegalovirus exposure and HLA in healthy donors (TCRdb year 2017). Context from the whole study: In an earlier analysis of about 560 of the donors, 250 to 300 Gb of sequence data and some 100 million unique TCR beta sequences from roughly 200 million T cells were reported. Across around 400 genotyped donors of the cohort, an average of about 250,000 unique TCR beta nucleotide sequences per donor were sequenced, and roughly 17% of those sequences were non-productive. A later genetic analysis took genome-wide SNP genotypes for about 60% of the roughly 670 donors and used that subset as a discovery cohort. A later analysis re-examined previously published TCR beta repertoires from just over 650 donors and added high-resolution HLA genotyping to investigate patterns of TCR occurrence. To predict cytomegalovirus infection status, the study combined high-throughput TCR immunosequencing, statistical association of individual TCRs with disease status, and machine learning. The later analysis used no new phenotypic data to find candidate immune exposures, relying instead on TCR beta sequences and their occurrence across donors. Donor age, sex, ethnicity and CMV serostatus were compiled together with the repertoire data. Every discovery cohort repertoire had been produced on one sequencing platform. The study aimed to test whether signatures of past pathogen exposure could be identified by cataloging public T cell receptors. An earlier analysis of roughly 600 of the donors used high-throughput TCR beta sequencing to judge whether each TCR beta V gene segment behaved as functional or pseudogenic. The T cell repertoires of 666 subjects were profiled by immunosequencing and related to cytomegalovirus serostatus. A separate validation cohort of 100 to 150 different subjects was used in addition to the roughly 670-subject first cohort. The genetic ancestry cluster associated with self-reported Caucasian donors included 80% to 90% of the 350 to 500 genotyped donors. Typing coverage differed by locus: A, B, C, DRB1 and DQB1 were typed in about 620-630 donors, DQA1 in 522, DPA1 in roughly 590, and DPB1 in 400 to 490. Roughly 5 DR-DQ haplotypes were handled as single units for association and clustering, since linkage in the cohort was strong. An early release covering about 600 HLA-typed donors comprised approximately 290 gigabases of sequencing data and approximately 80 million unique TCR sequences. Both class I and class II loci were covered by HLA typing, at four-digit resolution.

The investigation overall reported the following: In both the original and validation cohorts, the classifier was reported to diagnose cytomegalovirus status with high specificity and sensitivity. Because HLA typing was unavailable for some donors at each locus, only the typed subset was used in association tests. Broadly in line with IMGT annotations, most TCR beta V segments showed up in productive rearrangements about 87% or about 30% of the time in an earlier analysis of roughly 590 of the donors. Linkage disequilibrium might explain the correlated functional status among segregating V segments, but an unknown experimental factor could not be excluded. A later analysis reported that several top co-occurrence clusters appeared linked to parvovirus B19, influenza, CMV and Epstein-Barr virus. It was suggested by the authors that the approach could potentially be generalized to other disease states and immunological phenotypes. At a false discovery rate of 0.05, a later analysis linked 15,000 to 20,000 TCR beta sequences to specific HLA alleles. A cluster of highly shared sequence variants was judged likely to be a technical artifact of the sequencing pipeline. Some IMGT-functional V segments, including TRBV6-2 and TRBV6-3, could not be told apart with the 87-base-pair reads, so those segments were excluded. A further reported finding was that TCR beta sequences accurately predicted the HLA-A and HLA-B alleles for most subjects in the first cohort. A few of the identified cytomegalovirus-associated TCR beta chains were confirmed in vitro to be specific for cytomegalovirus antigens. Compared with the approximately 670-donor mean, donors in an Asian-associated ancestry cluster had fewer N-insertions in productive TCRs, according to a later genetic analysis. A later analysis found that most CMV-associated TCR beta chains appeared HLA-restricted, with HLA associations seemingly driven largely by CMV exposure. Because counts were too low, some 16 rarely observed V segments, including chromosome 9 orphons, were excluded from the earlier analysis of some 590 of the donors. Strong co-occurrence of HLA alleles, especially DR and DQ, made assigning TCR associations to individual alleles difficult. For the cohort, immune exposure information was limited to CMV serostatus. Compared with equally common non-associated chains, HLA-associated TCR beta chains in a later analysis were more clonally expanded and had lower generation probabilities. The cohort was sequenced for TCR beta chains only, and without alpha or paired-chain data the features that could be detected were limited. In a later analysis, TCR association rates were found to vary across HLA loci, with the most associated TCRs seen for DRB1 alleles and the fewest for HLA-C alleles. Most TCR sequences were observed very rarely across donors, whereas some public TCRs were present in many individuals. Roughly uniform sequencing depth across donors was assumed in presence/absence analyses, although this assumption may not hold. A later genetic analysis associated a missense DCLRE1C variant with V-gene and J-gene trimming of TCR beta chains, and an independent cohort replicated the association. A total of 164 TCR beta chains were listed by the study as associated with cytomegalovirus.

Sequenced sample: PBMCs. The receptor comes from a man in his fifties or sixties in good health and CMV-seronegative. The chain is assembled from TRBV7-8 and TRBJ2-3; D gene: possibly TRBD2, on 5 matching bases. CDR3 sequence: CASNLNGVTSTDTQYF. The DNA is TGTGCCAGCAACCTAAACGGGGTCACTAGCACAGATACGCAGTATTTT.